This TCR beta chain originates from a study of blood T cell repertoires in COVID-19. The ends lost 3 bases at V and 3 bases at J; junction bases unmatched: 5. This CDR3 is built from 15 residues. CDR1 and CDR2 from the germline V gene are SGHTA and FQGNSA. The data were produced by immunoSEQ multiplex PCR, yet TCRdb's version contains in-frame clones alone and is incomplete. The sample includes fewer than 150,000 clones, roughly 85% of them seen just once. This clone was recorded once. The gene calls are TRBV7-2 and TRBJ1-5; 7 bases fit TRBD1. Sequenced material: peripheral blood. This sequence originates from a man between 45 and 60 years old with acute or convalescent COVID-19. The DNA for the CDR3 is TGTGCCAGCAGCTTCACCGGGACAGCCAATCAGCCCCAGCATTTT. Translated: CASSFTGTANQPQHF.